A selection of T cell receptor beta chains follows, all from one sample in a study of cytomegalovirus exposure and HLA in healthy donors. Libraries were prepared by immunoSEQ multiplex PCR; TCRdb keeps only in-frame clonotypes and omits some of them. Of approximately 170,000 clones listed, about 76% are singletons. The source material was PBMCs. These receptors all come from a woman between 40 and 55 years old in good health and CMV-seropositive. The CDR3 runs from the conserved cysteine through the conserved F or W. D genes are given only for firm matches. Size is omitted from some rows. Given values are once, few, many or a class for expanded clones.

clone size,J gene,V gene,D gene,CDR3 protein,CDR3 DNA
NA,TRBJ1-5,TRBV29-1,NA,CSDSDNFNQPQHF,TGCAGCGACTCGGACAATTTCAATCAGCCCCAGCATTTT
NA,TRBJ1-2,TRBV5-4,TRBD1,CASSLGTGGASYGYTF,TGTGCCAGCAGCTTGGGGACAGGGGGCGCCTCCTATGGCTACACCTTC
NA,TRBJ2-5,TRBV11-2,TRBD2,CASSSHALGLAGGETQYF,TGTGCCAGCAGCTCCCACGCCCTCGGACTAGCGGGGGGAGAGACCCAGTACTTC
NA,TRBJ2-7,TRBV7-2,TRBD2,CASSYRAGVSSYEQYF,TGTGCCAGCAGCTATAGAGCGGGAGTGAGCTCCTACGAGCAGTACTTC
NA,TRBJ1-2,TRBV7-2,TRBD1,CASSSDRGGYGYTF,TGTGCCAGCAGCTCCGACAGGGGAGGCTATGGCTACACCTTC
NA,TRBJ2-4,TRBV28,NA,CASRPGMAKNIQYF,TGTGCCAGCAGGCCGGGAATGGCCAAAAACATTCAGTACTTC
NA,TRBJ2-5,TRBV28,TRBD1,CASSTGQGGVTQYF,TGTGCCAGCAGTACGGGACAGGGGGGTGTGACCCAGTACTTC
NA,TRBJ2-1,TRBV25-1,TRBD2,CASSLAGASYNEQFF,TGTGCCAGCAGCTTAGCGGGGGCCTCCTACAATGAGCAGTTCTTC
NA,TRBJ2-2,TRBV5-1,NA,CASSLDVEGGELFF,TGCGCCAGCAGCTTGGACGTAGAGGGCGGGGAGCTGTTTTTT
NA,TRBJ2-1,TRBV5-1,TRBD2,CASSLEASGGIGEQFF,TGCGCCAGCAGCTTGGAGGCTAGCGGGGGGATAGGTGAGCAGTTCTTC
once,TRBJ2-4,TRBV9,TRBD2,CASSAGTSGPLNIQYF,TGTGCCAGCAGCGCCGGGACTAGCGGGCCCTTAAACATTCAGTACTTC
NA,TRBJ2-5,TRBV4-3,NA,CASSQDTGWQETQYF,TGCGCCAGCAGCCAAGATACAGGGTGGCAAGAGACCCAGTACTTC
NA,TRBJ2-5,TRBV28,NA,CASSLGGPEETQYF,TGTGCCAGCAGTTTGGGGGGGCCGGAGGAGACCCAGTACTTC
NA,TRBJ2-3,TRBV5-6,NA,CASSLAGVDTQYF,TGTGCCAGCAGCTTGGCGGGAGTGGATACGCAGTATTTT
NA,TRBJ1-1,TRBV10-3,TRBD1,CAISGDRAGGDTEAFF,TGTGCCATCAGTGGCGACAGGGCGGGAGGGGACACTGAAGCTTTCTTT
NA,TRBJ2-7,TRBV6-1,TRBD1,CASRPTGGSYEQYF,TGTGCCAGCAGGCCGACAGGGGGGTCCTACGAGCAGTACTTC
NA,TRBJ2-6,TRBV19,TRBD2,CASKRTSGRAIGANVLTF,TGTGCCAGTAAACGGACTAGCGGGAGGGCGATAGGGGCCAACGTCCTGACTTTC
NA,TRBJ2-2,TRBV7-8,NA,CASSYRWEATGELFF,TGTGCCAGCAGCTACCGTTGGGAGGCCACCGGGGAGCTGTTTTTT
NA,TRBJ2-7,TRBV6-6,NA,CASSYGGGPYEQYF,TGTGCCAGCAGTTACGGCGGGGGCCCCTACGAGCAGTACTTC
NA,TRBJ2-5,TRBV7-2,NA,CASSLARFRDVETQYF,TGTGCCAGCAGCTTAGCGCGGTTCAGGGATGTCGAGACCCAGTACTTC
NA,TRBJ1-6,TRBV2,NA,CASRAPRGVNSPLHF,TGTGCCAGCAGGGCTCCCAGGGGAGTTAATTCACCCCTCCACTTT
NA,TRBJ2-3,TRBV27,NA,CASSLRGLGTDTQYF,TGTGCCAGCAGTTTAAGAGGCCTGGGCACAGATACGCAGTATTTT
NA,TRBJ1-6,TRBV30,NA,CAWSGLRAPYNSPLHF,TGTGCCTGGAGTGGACTGAGGGCACCCTATAATTCACCCCTCCACTTT
NA,TRBJ2-1,TRBV5-1,NA,CASSLISSSYNEQFF,TGCGCCAGCAGCTTGATTTCGAGCTCCTACAATGAGCAGTTCTTC
NA,TRBJ2-7,TRBV5-1,NA,CASSSGTSRSYEQYF,TGCGCCAGCAGCTCCGGGACATCTAGATCCTACGAGCAGTACTTC
few,TRBJ1-1,TRBV4-3,TRBD1,CASSQEDRLAEAFF,TGCGCCAGCAGCCAAGAGGACAGGTTAGCTGAAGCTTTCTTT
NA,TRBJ2-5,TRBV7-9,TRBD1,CASSLGTGKGIKETQYF,TGTGCCAGCAGCTTAGGGACAGGGAAGGGTATTAAAGAGACCCAGTACTTC
NA,TRBJ1-1,TRBV5-1,NA,CASSSGDTEAFF,TGCGCCAGCAGCTCGGGGGACACTGAAGCTTTCTTT
NA,TRBJ1-4,TRBV2,NA,CASSGNNEKLFF,TGTGCCAGCAGTGGTAATAATGAAAAACTGTTTTTT
NA,TRBJ2-3,TRBV6-5,TRBD1,CASSSLQGGDTQYF,TGTGCCAGCAGTTCCTTACAGGGGGGAGATACGCAGTATTTT
NA,TRBJ2-2,TRBV13,NA,CASSLSPNTGELFF,TGTGCCAGCAGCTTAAGCCCGAACACCGGGGAGCTGTTTTTT
NA,TRBJ2-7,TRBV6-5,TRBD1,CASSYSGGQEYF,TGTGCCAGCAGTTACTCAGGGGGCCAAGAGTACTTC
NA,TRBJ2-1,TRBV21-1,NA,CASSKAGRGRYSYNEQFF,TGTGCCAGCAGCAAAGCGGGTCGCGGGCGATACTCCTACAATGAGCAGTTCTTC
NA,TRBJ2-5,TRBV28,NA,CASSFPDSGTQYF,TGTGCCAGCAGTTTCCCCGACTCGGGTACCCAGTACTTC
NA,TRBJ1-3,TRBV25-1,NA,CASSDAGGPGNTIYF,TGTGCCAGCAGTGATGCCGGGGGGCCTGGAAACACCATATATTTT
NA,TRBJ2-2,TRBV7-2,NA,CASSLSGQNTGELFF,TGTGCCAGCAGCTTGTCGGGACAGAACACCGGGGAGCTGTTTTTT
NA,TRBJ2-7,TRBV7-9,TRBD2,CASSASPSGAYEQYF,TGTGCCAGCAGCGCTTCTCCTAGCGGGGCCTACGAGCAGTACTTC
once,TRBJ1-1,TRBV29-1,TRBD1,CSVVEGTAMNTEAFF,TGCAGCGTTGTAGAGGGGACAGCCATGAACACTGAAGCTTTCTTT
NA,TRBJ2-1,TRBV10-3,TRBD1,CAISALTGTGGNEQFF,TGTGCCATCAGTGCCTTAACCGGGACAGGGGGCAATGAGCAGTTCTTC
NA,TRBJ1-2,TRBV6-5,NA,CASSYAVVGYGYTF,TGTGCCAGCAGTTACGCGGTTGTAGGCTATGGCTACACCTTC
NA,TRBJ2-7,TRBV9,NA,CASSESETDNSYEQYF,TGTGCCAGCAGCGAGAGCGAGACAGATAACTCCTACGAGCAGTACTTC
once,TRBJ2-7,TRBV4-2,NA,CASSQDRGQGTEQYF,TGTGCCAGCAGCCAAGATAGAGGGCAGGGGACCGAGCAGTACTTC